This is a list of T cell receptor beta chains from one sample in a study of blood T cell repertoires in COVID-19. This table comes from immunoSEQ multiplex PCR, and its TCRdb copy is limited to in-frame clones, with some not included. The sample has approximately 220,000 clones; around 82% are singletons. The source material was PBMCs or T cells enriched from blood (not recorded which). The receptor source for this set is a woman between 50 and 59 years old who had been exposed to COVID-19. CDR3s include the opening cysteine and the closing phenylalanine or tryptophan. D genes are given only for firm matches. Size is omitted from some rows. Given values are once, few, many or a class for expanded clones.

cdr3_nt: TGTGCCAGCAGCTCCCGACTAGTAAACAATGAGCAGTTCTTC
cdr3_aa: CASSSRLVNNEQFF
clone_size: few
v_call: TRBV7-2
d_call: -
j_call: TRBJ2-1

cdr3_nt: TGCGCCAGCAGCTCAGGGGGTGGCTACACCTTC
cdr3_aa: CASSSGGGYTF
clone_size: -
v_call: TRBV5-1
d_call: TRBD1
j_call: TRBJ1-2

cdr3_nt: TGTGCCTGGAACCCCGGTGGGACAGGGCGGAATGGCTACACCTTC
cdr3_aa: CAWNPGGTGRNGYTF
clone_size: -
v_call: TRBV30
d_call: TRBD1
j_call: TRBJ1-2

cdr3_nt: TGTGCCAGCAGTCAGGGGATTCGCGGCTACACCTTC
cdr3_aa: CASSQGIRGYTF
clone_size: -
v_call: TRBV12-3/TRBV12-4
d_call: -
j_call: TRBJ1-2

cdr3_nt: TGCGCCAGCAGCTTGGATGGGGGGACACCCCTCCACTTT
cdr3_aa: CASSLDGGTPLHF
clone_size: -
v_call: TRBV5-1
d_call: -
j_call: TRBJ1-6

cdr3_nt: TGTGCCAGCAGTAAACAGGGATACACCGGGGAGCTGTTTTTT
cdr3_aa: CASSKQGYTGELFF
clone_size: -
v_call: TRBV6-5
d_call: -
j_call: TRBJ2-2

cdr3_nt: TGTGCCAGCAGCCCTGGGGGCCTCGACACCGGGGAGCTGTTTTTT
cdr3_aa: CASSPGGLDTGELFF
clone_size: -
v_call: TRBV5-4
d_call: -
j_call: TRBJ2-2

cdr3_nt: TGTGCCAGCAGCCTGGGGGCCACTGAAGCTTTCTTT
cdr3_aa: CASSLGATEAFF
clone_size: once
v_call: TRBV5-4
d_call: -
j_call: TRBJ1-1

cdr3_nt: TGTGCCACCAGGAACAGGGTTGGTAATTCACCCCTCCACTTT
cdr3_aa: CATRNRVGNSPLHF
clone_size: -
v_call: TRBV15
d_call: -
j_call: TRBJ1-6

cdr3_nt: TGTGCCAGCAGTGATCCCGGACAGGGGGCTTATGGCTACACCTTC
cdr3_aa: CASSDPGQGAYGYTF
clone_size: -
v_call: TRBV25-1
d_call: TRBD1
j_call: TRBJ1-2

cdr3_nt: TGTGCCAGCTCATCGGGAGACAATGAGCAGTTCTTC
cdr3_aa: CASSSGDNEQFF
clone_size: -
v_call: TRBV18
d_call: -
j_call: TRBJ2-1

cdr3_nt: TGTGCCAGCTACCCCGGGGGATCAGATGGCTACACCTTC
cdr3_aa: CASYPGGSDGYTF
clone_size: -
v_call: TRBV13
d_call: -
j_call: TRBJ1-2

cdr3_nt: TGTGCCAGCTCACCGGGGTTGGGGGCCAGCAATCAGCCCCAGCATTTT
cdr3_aa: CASSPGLGASNQPQHF
clone_size: -
v_call: TRBV18
d_call: -
j_call: TRBJ1-5

cdr3_nt: TGCGCCAGCAGCTTGGATTCACAAGGCGGGCTTAATGAGCAGTTCTTC
cdr3_aa: CASSLDSQGGLNEQFF
clone_size: -
v_call: TRBV5-1
d_call: -
j_call: TRBJ2-1

cdr3_nt: TGTGCCAGCAGTTTATCGGGCAGGATCTATGGCTACACCTTC
cdr3_aa: CASSLSGRIYGYTF
clone_size: once
v_call: TRBV27
d_call: -
j_call: TRBJ1-2

cdr3_nt: TGTGCCACCAGCAGAGAGAGACAGGGGAGTGTAGCTTTCTTT
cdr3_aa: CATSRERQGSVAFF
clone_size: -
v_call: TRBV15
d_call: TRBD1
j_call: TRBJ1-1

cdr3_nt: TGTGCCAGCAGCGTAGGATCGGAGACCGGGGAGCTGTTTTTT
cdr3_aa: CASSVGSETGELFF
clone_size: -
v_call: TRBV9
d_call: -
j_call: TRBJ2-2

cdr3_nt: TGTGCCAGCAGGAACAGGGGGGAGACTGAAGCTTTCTTT
cdr3_aa: CASRNRGETEAFF
clone_size: -
v_call: TRBV5-8
d_call: TRBD1
j_call: TRBJ1-1

cdr3_nt: TGTGCCAGCTTACTAGCGGGGACAGATACGCAGTATTTT
cdr3_aa: CASLLAGTDTQYF
clone_size: once
v_call: TRBV28
d_call: TRBD2
j_call: TRBJ2-3

cdr3_nt: TGTGCCAGCAGCTTGGGACCCGGGGGTCAAGAGACCCAGTACTTC
cdr3_aa: CASSLGPGGQETQYF
clone_size: -
v_call: TRBV5-6
d_call: -
j_call: TRBJ2-5

cdr3_nt: TGTGCCAGCTCACCACGAGGACAGGGGGATGGCTACACCTTC
cdr3_aa: CASSPRGQGDGYTF
clone_size: -
v_call: TRBV18
d_call: TRBD1
j_call: TRBJ1-2

cdr3_nt: TGTGCCTGGAATTGGGACAGGGGCTACGAGCAGTACTTC
cdr3_aa: CAWNWDRGYEQYF
clone_size: once
v_call: TRBV30
d_call: TRBD1
j_call: TRBJ2-7

cdr3_nt: TGTGCCAGTAGGGGACTCGTAGACTATGGCTACACCTTC
cdr3_aa: CASRGLVDYGYTF
clone_size: -
v_call: TRBV19
d_call: -
j_call: TRBJ1-2

cdr3_nt: TGTGCCAGTAGTATAGATCGAGGCACCGGGGAGCTGTTTTTT
cdr3_aa: CASSIDRGTGELFF
clone_size: -
v_call: TRBV19
d_call: -
j_call: TRBJ2-2

cdr3_nt: TGTGCCAGCAGCCAAGATGGTTTAGCGCTGATCCCCTACGAGCAGTACTTC
cdr3_aa: CASSQDGLALIPYEQYF
clone_size: -
v_call: TRBV14
d_call: -
j_call: TRBJ2-7

cdr3_nt: TGTGCCAGCAGCCCGCGACAGGGGGATCAGCCCCAGCATTTT
cdr3_aa: CASSPRQGDQPQHF
clone_size: -
v_call: TRBV7-2
d_call: TRBD1
j_call: TRBJ1-5

cdr3_nt: TGTGCCTGGAGTGTTGGTAGCTATTATGGCTACACCTTC
cdr3_aa: CAWSVGSYYGYTF
clone_size: -
v_call: TRBV30
d_call: -
j_call: TRBJ1-2

cdr3_nt: TGTGCCAGCAGGTCACCACGAGACTACGAGCAGTACTTC
cdr3_aa: CASRSPRDYEQYF
clone_size: -
v_call: TRBV6-5
d_call: -
j_call: TRBJ2-7

cdr3_nt: TGTGCCAGCAGTTATACCGGGGGGGAGACCCAGTACTTC
cdr3_aa: CASSYTGGETQYF
clone_size: -
v_call: TRBV6-5
d_call: TRBD2
j_call: TRBJ2-5

cdr3_nt: TGTGCCAGCAGTCTCAGCTCCTATAATTCACCCCTCCACTTT
cdr3_aa: CASSLSSYNSPLHF
clone_size: -
v_call: TRBV14
d_call: -
j_call: TRBJ1-6

cdr3_nt: TGTGCCAGCAGCTTTTCGGGCTCCTATAATTCACCCCTCCACTTT
cdr3_aa: CASSFSGSYNSPLHF
clone_size: -
v_call: TRBV5-5
d_call: -
j_call: TRBJ1-6

cdr3_nt: TGTGCCAGCAGTGAATTGCTCGGGCCCCAGCATTTT
cdr3_aa: CASSELLGPQHF
clone_size: few
v_call: TRBV6-1
d_call: -
j_call: TRBJ1-5

cdr3_nt: TGTGCCAGCAGCTCCCGGGGAGAACGAAACACCATATATTTT
cdr3_aa: CASSSRGERNTIYF
clone_size: -
v_call: TRBV7-2
d_call: -
j_call: TRBJ1-3

cdr3_nt: TGTGCCAGCCGAGGACAGGGGGCTTGGGATACGCAGTATTTT
cdr3_aa: CASRGQGAWDTQYF
clone_size: -
v_call: TRBV7-2
d_call: TRBD1
j_call: TRBJ2-3

cdr3_nt: TGTGCCAGCAGTAGGACAGTAGATACGCAGTATTTT
cdr3_aa: CASSRTVDTQYF
clone_size: -
v_call: TRBV6-2/TRBV6-3
d_call: -
j_call: TRBJ2-3

cdr3_nt: TGTGCCACCAGTGACTTGGGACAGGGGCCCACAGATACGCAGTATTTT
cdr3_aa: CATSDLGQGPTDTQYF
clone_size: -
v_call: TRBV24-1
d_call: TRBD1
j_call: TRBJ2-3

cdr3_nt: TGTGCCAGCAGCTCCAGAACGAACACTGAAGCTTTCTTT
cdr3_aa: CASSSRTNTEAFF
clone_size: few
v_call: TRBV11-1
d_call: -
j_call: TRBJ1-1

cdr3_nt: TGTGCCATCAGCCGTGCCGGGACAGGGGGCACTGAAGCTTTCTTT
cdr3_aa: CAISRAGTGGTEAFF
clone_size: -
v_call: TRBV10-3
d_call: TRBD1
j_call: TRBJ1-1

cdr3_nt: TGCGCCAGCAGCCCCTCTAGCGGGGGGTACAATGAGCAGTTCTTC
cdr3_aa: CASSPSSGGYNEQFF
clone_size: -
v_call: TRBV4-3
d_call: TRBD2
j_call: TRBJ2-1

cdr3_nt: TGTGCCAGCAGTCGCAGGGGACACCCCTCTATCTTC
cdr3_aa: CASSRRGHPSIF
clone_size: -
v_call: TRBV6-5
d_call: -
j_call: TRBJ2-1

cdr3_nt: TGTGCCAGCAGCTTCGGGAAGGGCTATTCACCCCTCCACTTT
cdr3_aa: CASSFGKGYSPLHF
clone_size: -
v_call: TRBV7-9
d_call: -
j_call: TRBJ1-6

cdr3_nt: TGTGCCAGCAGTGAGGCAAACTATGGCTACACCTTC
cdr3_aa: CASSEANYGYTF
clone_size: -
v_call: TRBV2
d_call: -
j_call: TRBJ1-2

cdr3_nt: TGTGCCAGCAGAAGGGGAAACACTGAAGCTTTCTTT
cdr3_aa: CASRRGNTEAFF
clone_size: -
v_call: TRBV12-3/TRBV12-4
d_call: -
j_call: TRBJ1-1

cdr3_nt: TGTGCCAGCAGTCGGGACAGCGGCTATAGCAATCAGCCCCAGCATTTT
cdr3_aa: CASSRDSGYSNQPQHF
clone_size: -
v_call: TRBV6-2/TRBV6-3
d_call: TRBD1
j_call: TRBJ1-5

cdr3_nt: TGTGCCAGCAGCTTAGGACACAGGGATAGGTATGGCTACACCTTC
cdr3_aa: CASSLGHRDRYGYTF
clone_size: -
v_call: TRBV11-2
d_call: -
j_call: TRBJ1-2

cdr3_nt: TGCGCCAGCAGCTTCCTTTTCTTCGGAGCCGGCAATGAGCAGTTCTTC
cdr3_aa: CASSFLFFGAGNEQFF
clone_size: -
v_call: TRBV5-1
d_call: -
j_call: TRBJ2-1

cdr3_nt: TGTGCCAGCAGGTCTCCCAGTGATTCACCCCTCCACTTT
cdr3_aa: CASRSPSDSPLHF
clone_size: few
v_call: TRBV13
d_call: -
j_call: TRBJ1-6